This T cell receptor beta chain was sequenced during a study of T cells in Graves' hyperthyroidism and ophthalmopathy. Study overall: Peripheral blood draws took place at initial diagnosis, ahead of any treatment. The study's findings and limits: Researchers found most expanded thyroid clonotypes above 0.001 in blood as well.

CDR3 length equals 14 residues. Trimming took 8 bases from V and 4 from J; bases not matched to a gene: 8. At least ten counts were recorded for this clonotype. The antigen is undetermined. Researchers amplified the TCR beta CDR3 regions from RNA transcripts. The HTBI primer set was used in a first-round RT-PCR of the TCR CDR3. TCRdb fed the multiplex PCR reads into MiXCR, producing one record per CDR3 protein. The sample lists around 380,000 distinct CDR3 sequences; roughly 13% were seen once. The chain links TRBV12-3 or TRBV12-4 to TRBJ1-5, with 7 bases lining up with TRBD1. This clonotype was obtained from a man in his thirties or forties with Graves' hyperthyroidism that later progressed to Graves' ophthalmopathy. The sample comprised blood. The CDR3 reads CASGPGTANQPQHF. CDR3 nucleotide sequence: TGTGCCAGCGGCCCCGGGACAGCAAATCAGCCCCAGCATTTT.